This passage covers 20 T cell receptor beta chains from one sample sequenced in a study of OX40 agonist ivuxolimab in advanced cancers. Assay used: immunoSEQ multiplex PCR; TCRdb lists only in-frame clones, some missing. The sample includes 53,000 or so clones, about 88% seen only once; the top ten take roughly 1.5%. The specimen was CD4+ or CD8+ T cells sorted from blood, collected in a trial of the OX40 agonist ivuxolimab. These receptors came from an adult with an advanced solid tumor such as melanoma, head and neck, liver or kidney cancer.

This rearrangement joins TRBV11-2 to TRBJ1-3; perhaps TRBD1 as D (5 bases). The CDR3 sequence is 14 residues long. In germline, CDR1 is SGHAT, CDR2 FQNNGV. Deletions cut 5 bases from V and 5 bases from J, with 13 bases between. CDR3 loop: CASSLSGTRNTIYF. The CDR3 nucleotides are TGTGCCAGCAGCCTCTCCGGGACCCGAAACACCATATATTTT.

V gene TRBV27 combines with J gene TRBJ2-2; D is perhaps TRBD1 (5 bases). Trimming pared 4 bases from V and 5 bases from J, leaving 17 bases between. The CDR3 is made up of 16 amino acids. Germline CDR1 reads MNHEY; CDR2 reads SMNVEV (reference sequence). The CDR3 sequence: CASSWAGSALTGELFF. DNA of the CDR3: TGTGCCAGCAGTTGGGCAGGGTCGGCGCTGACCGGGGAGCTGTTTTTT.

This chain uses TRBV9 with TRBJ2-7; 10 nucleotides align to TRBD2. The J segment lost 6 bases and the V segment lost 4 bases, leaving 10 bases of the junction unmatched. Germline loops: CDR1 SGDLS, CDR2 YYNGEE. The CDR3 runs to 15 residues. The CDR3 DNA reads as TGTGCCAGCAGCAATCAGCGGGGGGGCCTTGGCGAGCAGTACTTC. Its translation is CASSNQRGGLGEQYF.

The rearrangement links TRBV7-8 to TRBJ2-2; unclear D gene. CDR1 and CDR2 from the germline V gene are SGHVS and FQNEAQ. The CDR3 runs 12 residues. Trimming shortened V by 5 bases and J by 7 bases, and 8 bases separated the two germline ends. The CDR3 bases are TGTGCCAGCAGCCCCATAGACGGGGAGCTGTTTTTT. This encodes CASSPIDGELFF.

The gene calls are TRBV5-4 and TRBJ2-5; D not resolved. The germline gives CDR1 SGHNT, CDR2 YYREEE (reference sequence). The CDR3 runs 11 residues. The V end lost 8 bases, the J end lost 5 bases, and 10 bases lay between the germline ends. CDR3 sequence: CARRPKETQYF. The CDR3 region has the DNA TGTGCCAGAAGACCAAAGGAGACCCAGTACTTC.

The table lists this clone with a count of one. V is TRBV6-5 and J is TRBJ2-1, with 7 bases matching TRBD2. Germline V gene sequence: CDR1 MNHEY, CDR2 SVGAGI. The CDR3 totals 13 residues. V shed 6 bases and J 8 bases; nucleotides not matched to a gene: 7. The DNA of the CDR3 is TGTGCCAGCAGCCGAACCCGGGGGGATGAGCAGTTCTTC. Encoded protein: CASSRTRGDEQFF.

This clone ranks as medium-sized. Other DNA sequences in this sample translate to the same CDR3. J is TRBJ2-5 and V is TRBV5-1; 8 bases align to TRBD1. Trimming at V came to 3 bases and at J to 1 base, leaving 2 bases not matched to a gene. The CDR3 has 14 amino acids. The germline CDR1 and CDR2 sequences are SGHRS and YFSETQ. The CDR3 DNA follows: TGCGCCAGCAGCTGGGGGACAGGCCAAGAGACCCAGTACTTC. Translated, it gives CASSWGTGQETQYF.

The rearrangement uses TRBV18 and TRBJ2-5; TRBD1 aligns across 8 bases. CDR1 KGHSH and CDR2 LQKENI come from the germline V gene. V shed 4 bases, J shed 1 base, and the junction held 8 bases outside the gene matches. The CDR3 has 16 residues. The CDR3 loop reads CASSLRTGKGQETQYF. The CDR3, as DNA: TGTGCCAGCTCACTCAGGACAGGGAAGGGCCAAGAGACCCAGTACTTC. The complete variable domain, with remaining parts taken from reference TRBV18 and TRBJ2-5, reads NAGVMQNPRHLVRRRGQEARLRCSPMKGHSHVYWYRQLPEEGLKFMVYLQKENIIDESGMPKERFSAEFPKEGPSILRIQQVVRGDSAAYFCASSLRTGKGQETQYFGPGTRLLVL.

The chain uses TRBV27 and TRBJ2-7; D remains unclear. The germline V and J ends were trimmed by 5 bases and 2 bases, with 13 bases remaining between them. CDR1 MNHEY and CDR2 SMNVEV come from the germline V gene (reference sequence). CDR3 size: 14 residues. CDR3 loop: CASSPSNGPYEQYF. Written as DNA, the CDR3 is TGTGCCAGCAGTCCCTCTAATGGCCCCTACGAGCAGTACTTC.

The genes are TRBV2 and TRBJ1-5; D might be TRBD1 (6 bases). Trimming stripped 4 bases from V and 3 bases from J, with 13 bases between. The CDR3 consists of 15 residues. In germline, CDR1 is SNHLY, CDR2 FYNNEI. In nucleotides, the CDR3 is TGTGCCAGCAGTGTTGGCAGGGGAGTCAATCAGCCCCAGCATTTT. Its protein product is CASSVGRGVNQPQHF.

This clone is a singleton in its sample. This chain uses TRBV18 with TRBJ2-5, with 11 bases lining up with TRBD2. The germline CDR1 and CDR2 sequences are KGHSH and LQKENI. V trimming: 3 bases; J trimming: 0 bases; junction bases outside the gene matches: 3. CDR3 length: 16 amino acids. The CDR3 is CASSPATSGNQETQYF. The CDR3 DNA follows: TGTGCCAGCTCACCCGCGACTAGCGGGAACCAAGAGACCCAGTACTTC.

The chain joins TRBV6-1 to TRBJ1-2; possible D gene TRBD1, 6 bases. CDR1 MNHNS and CDR2 SASEGT come from the germline V gene. V was shortened by 5 bases and J by 0 bases, with 13 bases between the two germline ends. The CDR3 length is 15 residues. For the CDR3, the DNA is TGTGCCAGCAGTCTACGGGACACACCTAACTATGGCTACACCTTC. This sequence encodes CASSLRDTPNYGYTF.

The chain is built from TRBV13 and TRBJ2-7; 9 bases are a match to TRBD1. The CDR3 consists of 14 residues. V was pared by 3 bases and J by 2 bases, with 2 bases of the junction left unmatched. Germline-derived CDR1 and CDR2 are PRHDT and FYEKMQ (reference sequence). This CDR3 reads CASSLGQGTYEQYF. The CDR3, as DNA: TGTGCCAGCAGCTTGGGACAGGGAACCTACGAGCAGTACTTC.

The CDR3 sequence is CASSQDSGAYEQYF. Here the CDR3 DNA reads TGCGCCAGCAGCCAAGATTCGGGGGCATACGAGCAGTACTTC. This chain joins TRBV4-1 and TRBJ2-7; D tentatively fits TRBD1 or TRBD2 (6 bases each). Trimming took 0 bases from V and 4 from J, leaving 10 bases between them. The CDR3 spans 14 residues. CDR1 is MGHRA and CDR2 is YSYEKL in the germline V gene.

The rearrangement uses TRBV4-1 and TRBJ1-5; the D is unclear. This CDR3 has 17 residues. CDR1 and CDR2 from the germline V gene are MGHRA and YSYEKL. V was cut by 0 bases and J by 2 bases, with 14 bases left in between. CDR3: CASSQDIRRMGNQPQHF. The CDR3 DNA sequence: TGCGCCAGCAGCCAAGATATTCGACGGATGGGCAATCAGCCCCAGCATTTT.

The chain employs TRBV5-4 and TRBJ2-7; possible D gene TRBD2, 5 bases. This CDR3 has 14 amino acids. CDR1 and CDR2 from the germline V gene are SGHNT and YYREEE (reference sequence). With 4 bases removed from V and 1 base from J, the gap between germline ends came to 12 bases. The CDR3 reads CASSQGEGSYEQYF. CDR3 bases: TGTGCCAGCAGCCAAGGAGAGGGATCCTACGAGCAGTACTTC. Full variable domain (outside the CDR3, taken from reference TRBV5-4 and TRBJ2-7): ETGVTQSPTHLIKTRGQQVTLRCSSQSGHNTVSWYQQALGQGPQFIFQYYREEENGRGNFPPRFSGLQFPNYSSELNVNALELDDSALYLCASSQGEGSYEQYFGPGTRLTVT.

This chain uses TRBV14 with TRBJ1-1; no clear D. CDR3 size: 15 residues. Trimming stripped 2 bases from V and 1 base from J, with 11 bases between. Germline CDR1 SGHDN, CDR2 FVKESK. The chain's CDR3 is CASSQTRTGNTEAFF. The CDR3 bases are TGTGCCAGCAGCCAAACTAGGACGGGGAACACTGAAGCTTTCTTT.

J is TRBJ2-3 and V is TRBV28; no firm D call. V gave up 6 bases and J gave up 0 bases, with 10 bases separating them. Germline loops: CDR1 MDHEN, CDR2 SYDVKM. There are 14 residues in the CDR3. The CDR3 region has the DNA TGTGCCAGCAGGGTGGGTTTTAGCACAGATACGCAGTATTTT. It yields the protein CASRVGFSTDTQYF.

About this clone itself: This same CDR3 is encoded by further DNA sequences in the sample. The rearrangement uses TRBV18 and TRBJ2-7; TRBD1 matches 9 bases. J was trimmed by 3 bases and V by 3 bases; bases with no gene match: 6. The CDR3 contains 15 residues. Germline values: CDR1 KGHSH, CDR2 LQKENI. The CDR3 loop reads CASSPPTGGSYEQYF. The CDR3 DNA follows: TGTGCCAGCTCACCCCCGACAGGGGGTAGCTACGAGCAGTACTTC.

V is TRBV5-4 and J is TRBJ2-7, with TRBD1 matching 8 bases. V lost 0 bases to trimming and J lost 8 bases; unmatched junction nucleotides: 10. CDR3 length: 15 residues. CDR1 is SGHNT and CDR2 is YYREEE in the germline V gene (reference sequence). The CDR3 region has the DNA TGTGCCAGCAGCTTGGCAGGCAGGGGGCCAGCCCAGCAGTACTTC. Translating gives CASSLAGRGPAQQYF.